Following are 10 T cell receptor beta chains from one sample sequenced in a study of cytomegalovirus exposure and HLA in healthy donors. Primers for the PCR totalled 60 Vbeta and 13 Jbeta. TCRdb's table, derived via immunoSEQ multiplex PCR, lists solely in-frame clones and lacks some. This table has around 200,000 clones, more than 60% appearing once. The specimen sequenced was PBMCs. These receptors all come from a woman aged 55-70 years in good health and CMV-seropositive.

The chain couples TRBV19 to TRBJ1-5; 8 bases are shared with TRBD1. Trimming removed 5 bases from V and 5 bases from J; junction bases left unmatched: 2. Looked up from germline, CDR1 is LNHDA and CDR2 is SQIVND (reference sequence). The CDR3 has 13 residues. The CDR3 spells CASSQGAYQPQHF. The CDR3 DNA sequence: TGTGCCAGTAGTCAGGGGGCTTATCAGCCCCAGCATTTT. Full variable domain (remainder filled in from reference TRBV19 and TRBJ1-5): DGGITQSPKYLFRKEGQNVTLSCEQNLNHDAMYWYRQDPGQGLRLIYYSQIVNDFQKGDIAEGYSVSREKKESFPLTVTSAQKNPTAFYLCASSQGAYQPQHFGDGTRLSIL.

About this clone itself: Other DNA sequences in this specimen translate into the identical CDR3. The CDR3 DNA sequence: TGTGCCAGCAGTTACTCCGGGCAGGGGGGCTATGGCTACACCTTC. It is translated as CASSYSGQGGYGYTF. V is TRBV6-5 and J is TRBJ1-2, with 7 positions matching TRBD1. The CDR3 is made up of 15 amino acids. After removal of 0 bases from V and 4 bases from J, the junction contained 5 bases not matched to a gene. Germline CDR1 is MNHEY and CDR2 is SVGAGI.

Only one count was recorded for this clone. V gene TRBV10-3 combines with J gene TRBJ1-1, with D perhaps TRBD1 (6 bases). Germline values: CDR1 ENHRY, CDR2 SYGVKD. The germline V and J ends were trimmed by 6 bases and 3 bases, with 17 bases remaining between them. This CDR3 spans 15 amino acids. CDR3 in DNA: TGTGCCATCAGCCGATCACTTACAGGGCACACTGAAGCTTTCTTT. This gives the protein CAISRSLTGHTEAFF.

The V call is TRBV18, the J call TRBJ2-7, with D possibly matching TRBD2 (6 bases). CDR1 is KGHSH, CDR2 LQKENI, per germline. This CDR3 region has 15 residues. The V and J ends lost 5 bases and 4 bases respectively, with 18 bases between them. The CDR3 region is CASSATGTFLYEQYF. The CDR3 coding sequence is TGTGCCAGCTCAGCAACCGGGACTTTTTTGTACGAGCAGTACTTC.

The chain couples TRBV6-5 to TRBJ2-7; TRBD2 is a possible D gene (5 bases). Germline CDR1 MNHEY, CDR2 SVGAGI. Trimming shortened V by 5 bases and J by 7 bases, and 12 bases separated the two germline ends. The CDR3 extends over 12 amino acids. CDR3 DNA sequence: TGTGCCAGCAGTAGCTCCACTAGTGAGCAGTACTTC. Its translation: CASSSSTSEQYF.

The sample holds a few counts of this clone. The J gene is TRBJ2-6, the V gene TRBV30, with 7 bases that match TRBD1. Trimming at V came to 2 bases and at J to 2 bases, leaving 3 bases not matched to a gene. This CDR3 has 15 amino acids. Germline assignment: CDR1 GTSNPN and CDR2 SVGIG (reference sequence). Here the CDR3 reads CAWSLGGAGANVLTF. The DNA of the CDR3 is TGTGCCTGGAGTCTAGGGGGCGCTGGGGCCAACGTCCTGACTTTC.

The rearrangement links TRBV7-9 to TRBJ2-3, with TRBD2 identical over 8 bases. CDR3 length: 14 residues. Germline CDR1 and CDR2: SEHNR and FQNEAQ (reference sequence). V dropped 5 bases and J dropped 6; count of bases not matched to a gene: 7. CDR3 amino acids: CASSLTREGDTQYF. CDR3 nucleotide sequence: TGTGCCAGCAGCCTTACCCGGGAGGGGGATACGCAGTATTTT.

The chain carries TRBV6-4 and TRBJ1-1, with a tentative D call TRBD1 (5 bases). Per germline, CDR1 MRHNA and CDR2 SNTAGT. The CDR3 contains 15 residues. V was clipped by 7 bases and J by 5 bases, with 20 bases between them. CDR3 DNA: TGTGCCAGCATCCCGGGAGGCAGGGTCTCGACTGAAGCTTTCTTT. Translation gives CASIPGGRVSTEAFF.

The chain has TRBV5-6 and TRBJ2-7; no clear D gene. The CDR3 is 14 residues long. Germline V gives CDR1 SGHDT, CDR2 YYEEEE. V was shortened by 0 bases and J by 2 bases, with 9 bases between the two germline ends. The CDR3 DNA reads as TGTGCCAGCAGCTTGGTGGGCACTCCCTACGAGCAGTACTTC. Protein product: CASSLVGTPYEQYF.

J is TRBJ2-5 and V is TRBV11-3; 10 bases match TRBD1. The J call could be wrong; TRBJ2-7 is a better fit for the DNA end. Germline assignment: CDR1 SGHNT and CDR2 YENEEA. This CDR3 spans 15 amino acids. CDR3 in amino acids: CASSLEGQGFNEQYF. DNA of the CDR3: TGTGCCAGCAGCTTAGAGGGACAGGGGTTTAACGAGCAGTACTTC.